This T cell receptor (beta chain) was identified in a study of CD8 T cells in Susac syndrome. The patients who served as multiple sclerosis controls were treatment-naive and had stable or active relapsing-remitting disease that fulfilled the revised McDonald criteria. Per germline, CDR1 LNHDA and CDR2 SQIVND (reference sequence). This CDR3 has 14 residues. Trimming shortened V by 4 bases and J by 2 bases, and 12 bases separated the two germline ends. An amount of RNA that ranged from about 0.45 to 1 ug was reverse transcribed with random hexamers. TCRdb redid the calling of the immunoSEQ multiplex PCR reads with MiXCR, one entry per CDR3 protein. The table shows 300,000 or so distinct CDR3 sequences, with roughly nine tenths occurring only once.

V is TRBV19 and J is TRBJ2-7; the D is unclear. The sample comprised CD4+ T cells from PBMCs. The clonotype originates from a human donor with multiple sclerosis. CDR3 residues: CASSKRQAAYEQYF. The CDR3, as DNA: TGTGCCAGTAGTAAGAGGCAGGCGGCCTACGAGCAGTACTTC. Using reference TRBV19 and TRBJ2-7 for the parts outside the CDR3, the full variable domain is DGGITQSPKYLFRKEGQNVTLSCEQNLNHDAMYWYRQDPGQGLRLIYYSQIVNDFQKGDIAEGYSVSREKKESFPLTVTSAQKNPTAFYLCASSKRQAAYEQYFGPGTRLTVT.